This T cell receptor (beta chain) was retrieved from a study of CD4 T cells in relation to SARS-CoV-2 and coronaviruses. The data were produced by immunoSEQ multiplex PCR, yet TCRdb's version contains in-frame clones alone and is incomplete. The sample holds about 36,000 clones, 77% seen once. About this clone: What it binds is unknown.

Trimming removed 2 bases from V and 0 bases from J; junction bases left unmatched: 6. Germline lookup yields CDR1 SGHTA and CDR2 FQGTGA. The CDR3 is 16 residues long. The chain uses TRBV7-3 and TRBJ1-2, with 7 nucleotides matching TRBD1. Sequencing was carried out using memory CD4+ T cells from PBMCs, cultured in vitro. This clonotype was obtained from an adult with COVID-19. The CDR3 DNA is TGTGCCAGCAGCTTAGGGGCAGGGGGACCTAACTATGGCTACACCTTC. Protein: CASSLGAGGPNYGYTF. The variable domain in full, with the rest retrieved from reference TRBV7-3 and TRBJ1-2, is GAGVSQTPSNKVTEKGKYVELRCDPISGHTALYWYRQSLGQGPEFLIYFQGTGAADDSGLPNDRFFAVRPEGSVSTLKIQRTERGDSAVYLCASSLGAGGPNYGYTFGSGTRLTVV.